A selection of T cell receptor beta chains follows, all from one sample in a study of shared clonotypes between healthy human individuals. Some clones are missing from TCRdb's copy, which holds only in-frame ones; the method was immunoSEQ multiplex PCR. The sample consists of 650,000 to 750,000 clones, 72% of them appearing once. The sequenced sample was memory CD4+ T cells sorted from blood. The receptors stem from a woman younger than 45 in good health. Each CDR3 is given with its conserved first and last residue. Each record gives: D gene, V gene, clone size, J gene, CDR3 DNA, CDR3 protein. A D gene is named only where the DNA matches it firmly. Not every row has a clone size; where given, it reads once, few, many or a size class.

D gene: TRBD1
V gene: TRBV18
clone size: .
J gene: TRBJ2-7
CDR3 DNA: TGTGCCAGCTCACCACGAAGGGACAGCTACGAGCAGTACTTC
CDR3 protein: CASSPRRDSYEQYF

D gene: TRBD1
V gene: TRBV19
clone size: .
J gene: TRBJ1-2
CDR3 DNA: TGTGCCACGTCCGGACAGGGCTATGGCTACACCTTC
CDR3 protein: CATSGQGYGYTF

D gene: .
V gene: TRBV27
clone size: .
J gene: TRBJ2-7
CDR3 DNA: TGTGCCAGCAGTTTATCGTACCAAAACTACGAGCAGTACTTC
CDR3 protein: CASSLSYQNYEQYF

D gene: .
V gene: TRBV2
clone size: .
J gene: TRBJ1-1
CDR3 DNA: TGTGCCAGCAGTCCCCGCCGGGGGAGCACTGAAGCTTTCTTT
CDR3 protein: CASSPRRGSTEAFF

D gene: TRBD1
V gene: TRBV25-1
clone size: .
J gene: TRBJ1-4
CDR3 DNA: TGTGCCAGCAGTGACCCAGGGGGGGATGAAAAACTGTTTTTT
CDR3 protein: CASSDPGGDEKLFF

D gene: TRBD1
V gene: TRBV28
clone size: .
J gene: TRBJ1-5
CDR3 DNA: TGTGCCAGCAGTTTCCTTACCTTTACAGGGGCGCCCGATCAGCCCCAGCATTTT
CDR3 protein: CASSFLTFTGAPDQPQHF

D gene: .
V gene: TRBV27
clone size: .
J gene: TRBJ1-4
CDR3 DNA: TGTGCCAGCAGTTTAGGTCGCGAGAGATGGCGAAGGGGTAATGAAAAACTGTTTTTT
CDR3 protein: CASSLGRERWRRGNEKLFF

D gene: .
V gene: TRBV5-4
clone size: few
J gene: TRBJ2-7
CDR3 DNA: TGTGCCAGCAGCTTGGAGCTCAGGACAGAAGAGCAGTACTTC
CDR3 protein: CASSLELRTEEQYF

D gene: .
V gene: TRBV11-3
clone size: few
J gene: TRBJ2-1
CDR3 DNA: TGTGCCAGCAGCCCCCGGAGCATCGGTGAGCAGTTCTTC
CDR3 protein: CASSPRSIGEQFF

D gene: .
V gene: TRBV2
clone size: many
J gene: TRBJ1-5
CDR3 DNA: TGTGCCAGCAGTGTGGGCAGCAAACCAAATCAGCCCCAGCATTTT
CDR3 protein: CASSVGSKPNQPQHF

D gene: .
V gene: TRBV6-1
clone size: .
J gene: TRBJ1-1
CDR3 DNA: TGTGCCAGCAGTGAATTAGGGAACACTGAAGCTTTCTTT
CDR3 protein: CASSELGNTEAFF

D gene: TRBD1
V gene: TRBV28
clone size: few
J gene: TRBJ1-1
CDR3 DNA: TGTGCCAGCAGCGTAGGGGGCTACACTGAAGCTTTCTTT
CDR3 protein: CASSVGGYTEAFF

D gene: TRBD1
V gene: TRBV7-3
clone size: .
J gene: TRBJ2-2
CDR3 DNA: TGTGCCAGCAGCCAACGAACAGGGGCCGGGGAGCTGTTTTTT
CDR3 protein: CASSQRTGAGELFF

D gene: .
V gene: TRBV18
clone size: .
J gene: TRBJ2-3
CDR3 DNA: TGTGCCAGCTTCACGGGGGCAGATACGCAGTATTTT
CDR3 protein: CASFTGADTQYF

D gene: TRBD2
V gene: TRBV29-1
clone size: .
J gene: TRBJ2-1
CDR3 DNA: TGCAGCGTTGAACCGACTAGCGGGAGTTACAATGAGCAGTTCTTC
CDR3 protein: CSVEPTSGSYNEQFF

D gene: TRBD2
V gene: TRBV2
clone size: .
J gene: TRBJ2-7
CDR3 DNA: TGTGCCAGCAGGACCGGGACTAGCGGGATAGGGCAGTACTTC
CDR3 protein: CASRTGTSGIGQYF

D gene: TRBD1
V gene: TRBV5-1
clone size: .
J gene: TRBJ1-4
CDR3 DNA: TGCGCCAGCAGCTTGGGCGACAGGGACAATGAAAAACTGTTTTTT
CDR3 protein: CASSLGDRDNEKLFF

D gene: TRBD1
V gene: TRBV5-1
clone size: many
J gene: TRBJ1-4
CDR3 DNA: TGCGCCAGCAGCTTGGGACAGGGTGAAAAACTGTTTTTT
CDR3 protein: CASSLGQGEKLFF

D gene: .
V gene: TRBV10-1
clone size: .
J gene: TRBJ2-3
CDR3 DNA: TGCGCCAGCAGTGGGCCTAACACAGATACGCAGTATTTT
CDR3 protein: CASSGPNTDTQYF

D gene: .
V gene: TRBV28
clone size: many
J gene: TRBJ2-4
CDR3 DNA: TGTGCCAGCAGTTACATCGATACAGCCAAAAACATTCAGTACTTC
CDR3 protein: CASSYIDTAKNIQYF

D gene: .
V gene: TRBV18
clone size: .
J gene: TRBJ1-1
CDR3 DNA: TGTGCCAGCTCACCCCCAGGGGTGACGAACACTGAAGCTTTCTTT
CDR3 protein: CASSPPGVTNTEAFF

D gene: .
V gene: TRBV28
clone size: .
J gene: TRBJ2-5
CDR3 DNA: TGTGCCAGCAGTTCTTCTGGCCACCAAAATCGAAAAGAGACCCAGTACTTC
CDR3 protein: CASSSSGHQNRKETQYF

D gene: TRBD2
V gene: TRBV4-1
clone size: once
J gene: TRBJ2-1
CDR3 DNA: TGCGCCAGCAGCCAACTAGCGGGAATTAATGAGCAGTTCTTC
CDR3 protein: CASSQLAGINEQFF